A single sample is the source of the 26 T cell receptor beta chains below, sequenced in a study of blood T cells in healthy people across ages. The authors ran a second PCR of roughly 6 to 12 cycles using a sample-barcoded 5' primer and a J-beta primer mix. Each CDR3 protein is one row after TCRdb ran MiXCR on the 5' RACE reads. Among roughly 1 million distinct CDR3 sequences, 25% were seen once, and the ten largest hold about 0.8%. A further study also used this sample, focusing on T cells of mothers and their children.

What was sequenced was blood. These receptor sequences come from a girl aged 2 to 10 in good health.

The V call is TRBV7-9, the J call TRBJ2-3; a possible D gene is TRBD1 (5 bases). The end of the DNA aligns better with TRBJ1-5, so the J call may be wrong. Germline V gives CDR1 SEHNR, CDR2 FQNEAQ (reference sequence). The CDR3 contains 15 residues. The CDR3 DNA follows: TGTGCCAGCAGCCCGGACGGGGGGAACACAGATACGCAGCATTTT. Residues: CASSPDGGNTDTQHF.

The rearrangement links TRBV5-8 to TRBJ2-4; no definite D call. The germline CDR1 and CDR2 sequences are SGHTS and YDEGEE. Trimming took 6 bases from V and 7 from J, leaving 20 bases between them. The CDR3 has 15 residues. As DNA, the CDR3 is TGTGCCAGCAACATTCTGGGGTCTGTGCTGAACATTCAGTACTTC. This codes for CASNILGSVLNIQYF.

CDR3 sequence reads: CASSLVTEEETQYF. In DNA, the CDR3 is TGTGCCAGCAGCTTGGTCACGGAAGAAGAGACCCAGTACTTC. The rearrangement links TRBV5-4 to TRBJ2-5; D remains unclear. With 0 bases removed from V and 3 bases from J, the gap between germline ends came to 9 bases. CDR3 length equals 14 residues. The germline gives CDR1 SGHNT, CDR2 YYREEE (reference sequence).

The chain has TRBV20-1 and TRBJ2-5, with 7 nucleotides matching TRBD2. J gave up 5 bases and V 6 bases, and 15 bases lay outside the gene matches. This CDR3 spans 15 amino acids. The germline gives CDR1 DFQATT, CDR2 SNEGSKA (reference sequence). The CDR3 loop is CSASTGSVSGETQYF. CDR3 nucleotide sequence: TGCAGTGCCTCCACGGGGTCGGTTAGCGGGGAGACCCAGTACTTC.

The V and J genes are TRBV9 and TRBJ1-5; TRBD1 might be the D (6 bases). Trimming left V 3 bases short and J 0 bases short, with 10 bases between. This CDR3 spans 15 amino acids. Germline V CDR1 and CDR2: SGDLS, YYNGEE. Here the CDR3 reads CASSGTGNSNQPQHF. DNA for the CDR3: TGTGCCAGCAGCGGTACAGGGAATAGCAATCAGCCCCAGCATTTT.

In its sample, this clonotype was seen a few times. The V and J genes are TRBV2 and TRBJ2-1, with D perhaps TRBD1 (6 bases). Trimming shortened V by 6 bases and J by 2 bases, and 17 bases separated the two germline ends. CDR3 size: 16 residues. CDR1 and CDR2 (germline): SNHLY, FYNNEI. The CDR3 nucleotides are TGTGCCAGCAGCGATTTTACAGGGTCTGCCTACAATGAGCAGTTCTTC. Its translation: CASSDFTGSAYNEQFF.

To note about this clonotype: Germline is not matched at one junction end, which may reflect a read error. The chain employs TRBV13 and TRBJ2-4, with TRBD2 identical over 9 bases. The CDR3 length is 16 residues. Per the germline V gene, CDR1 is PRHDT and CDR2 is FYEKMQ (reference sequence). CDR3 amino acids: CVSSLAGDVPKNIQYF. The CDR3 nucleotides are TGTGTCAGCAGCTTAGCGGGAGACGTCCCCAAAAACATTCAGTACTTC.

This clonotype was detected only a few times. V gene TRBV11-2 combines with J gene TRBJ2-1; 9 nucleotides line up with TRBD2. With 5 bases clipped from V and 4 bases from J, the junction kept 6 bases outside the gene matches. Per the germline V gene, CDR1 is SGHAT and CDR2 is FQNNGV. The CDR3 sequence is 15 residues long. The CDR3 coding sequence is TGTGCCAGCAGCCCTCGCGGGGGGGATTACAATGAGCAGTTCTTC. As protein: CASSPRGGDYNEQFF.

This clonotype was seen only a few times. The chain has TRBV9 and TRBJ2-5, with a weak D call TRBD2 (6 bases). The J call may not be correct, given that the DNA end is closer to TRBJ2-1. Per germline, CDR1 SGDLS and CDR2 YYNGEE. There are 14 residues in the CDR3. The CDR3 protein is CASSVAGTGNEQFF. CDR3 bases: TGTGCCAGCAGCGTAGCTGGGACTGGGAATGAGCAGTTCTTC.

There are a few counts of this clonotype. The genes are TRBV20-1 and TRBJ2-5, with 12 bases aligning to TRBD1. The CDR3 length is 14 residues. Germline V gives CDR1 DFQATT, CDR2 SNEGSKA (reference sequence). V was clipped by 7 bases and J by 1 base; unmatched bases: 4. Here the CDR3 reads CSGWDRGLQETQYF. CDR3 coding DNA: TGCAGTGGGTGGGACAGGGGGCTCCAAGAGACCCAGTACTTC.

This clonotype turned up a few times. The chain couples TRBV29-1 to TRBJ2-5; 8 bases are a match to TRBD2. There are 14 residues in the CDR3. The ends lost 0 bases at V and 3 bases at J; junction bases unmatched: 3. Germline V gene sequence: CDR1 SQVTM, CDR2 ANQGSEA. CDR3 residues: CSVEDLLAEETQYF. In DNA, the CDR3 is TGCAGCGTTGAAGACCTACTAGCGGAAGAGACCCAGTACTTC.

A few counts support this clonotype. The rearrangement links TRBV29-1 to TRBJ2-5, with 10 bases identical to TRBD1. The CDR3 contains 13 residues. Germline V gene data show CDR1 as SQVTM and CDR2 as ANQGSEA. The ends lost 6 bases at V and 3 bases at J; junction bases unmatched: 4. The CDR3 protein is CSVRTGGEETQYF. The CDR3 DNA follows: TGCAGCGTCCGGACAGGGGGTGAAGAGACCCAGTACTTC.

This clonotype has only one observation. This chain links TRBV4-1 with TRBJ2-3; D call uncertain. Germline assignment: CDR1 MGHRA and CDR2 YSYEKL. CDR3 size: 14 residues. Trimming shortened V by 4 bases and J by 4 bases, and 12 bases separated the two germline ends. The CDR3 nucleotides are TGCGCCAGCAGCCGACTTATTGTAGCAGATACGCAGTATTTT. Its protein is CASSRLIVADTQYF.

This clonotype was seen just once. This sequence joins TRBV20-1 and TRBJ2-5; 8 bases agree with TRBD2. The V gene's germline CDR1 is DFQATT and CDR2 SNEGSKA (reference sequence). Trimming cost V 5 bases and J 5 bases; bases outside gene matches: 10. The CDR3 is 14 residues long. The CDR3 DNA reads TGCAGTGCTGGGAGCGGGAGAGGGGTGGAGACCCAGTACTTC. Its translation: CSAGSGRGVETQYF.

The genes are TRBV28 and TRBJ2-1; D ambiguous. With 2 bases removed from V and 4 bases from J, the gap between germline ends came to 9 bases. The CDR3 loop spans 14 amino acids. Germline CDR1 is MDHEN and CDR2 is SYDVKM. The CDR3 spells CASSLSLAYNEQFF. CDR3 bases: TGTGCCAGCAGTTTAAGCCTCGCGTACAATGAGCAGTTCTTC.

The chain has TRBV12-3 or TRBV12-4 and TRBJ2-6, with TRBD1 matching 7 bases. V trimming: 5 bases; J trimming: 0 bases; junction bases outside the gene matches: 10. The CDR3 is 18 residues long. In nucleotides, the CDR3 is TGTGCCAGCAGTCCCAACGCAGGGGGTATCTCTGGGGCCAACGTCCTGACTTTC. It translates to CASSPNAGGISGANVLTF.

V usage is TRBV20-1 and J usage is TRBJ2-7; 8 bases line up with TRBD2. This CDR3 has 13 residues. V gave up 3 bases and J gave up 2 bases; unmatched junction bases: 3. CDR1 and CDR2 (germline): DFQATT, SNEGSKA (reference sequence). For the CDR3, the DNA is TGCAGTGCTAGGGATAGCGGGGCCTACGAGCAGTACTTC. It specifies CSARDSGAYEQYF.

This clonotype was counted between two and nine times. The CDR3 protein is CASSYESIGTGIATNEKLFF. CDR3 sequence (DNA): TGTGCCAGCAGTTACGAGTCAATAGGGACAGGGATTGCAACTAATGAAAAACTGTTTTTT. The rearrangement joins TRBV6-5 to TRBJ1-4; 9 bases align to TRBD1. The germline V gene has CDR1 MNHEY and CDR2 SVGAGI. The V segment lost 2 bases and the J segment 0 bases; nucleotides outside the gene matches: 13. This CDR3 has 20 amino acids.

This clonotype turned up a few times. The V call is TRBV6-5, the J call TRBJ1-1; D ambiguous. The V end lost 5 bases, the J end lost 2 bases, and 6 bases lay between the germline ends. The germline gives CDR1 MNHEY, CDR2 SVGAGI. The CDR3 runs to 12 residues. The CDR3 bases are TGTGCCAGCAGTAACCCCAACACTGAAGCTTTCTTT. Translation: CASSNPNTEAFF.

V gene TRBV7-3 combines with J gene TRBJ2-2; unclear D gene. Germline V lookup: CDR1 SGHTA, CDR2 FQGTGA. Deletions cut 3 bases from V and 7 bases from J, with 6 bases between. The CDR3 runs 12 residues. CDR3 residues: CASSFPDGELFF. The DNA for the CDR3 is TGTGCCAGCAGCTTTCCGGACGGGGAGCTGTTTTTT.

V and J are TRBV4-2 and TRBJ2-5; unclear D gene. Per germline, CDR1 LGHNA and CDR2 YNFKEQ. V was shortened by 7 bases and J by 1 base, with 13 bases between the two germline ends. The CDR3 sequence is 14 residues long. Here the CDR3 DNA reads TGTGCCAGCAACGACCTTGGGGTCCAAGAGACCCAGTACTTC. This sequence encodes CASNDLGVQETQYF.

The chain carries TRBV12-3 or TRBV12-4 and TRBJ2-7; D ambiguous. The J call may be incorrect, as the DNA end agrees better with TRBJ2-5. This CDR3 is 14 amino acids long. The CDR3 loop is CASSSKTPGGTQYF. The CDR3, as DNA: TGTGCCAGCAGTTCCAAGACCCCGGGTGGGACCCAGTACTTC.

The chain employs TRBV27 and TRBJ2-7; 9 nucleotides line up with TRBD2. This CDR3 is built from 13 residues. The germline CDR1 and CDR2 sequences are MNHEY and SMNVEV (reference sequence). The trim removed 3 bases at V and 7 bases at J, leaving 4 bases unmatched. The DNA for the CDR3 is TGTGCCAGCAGTTTTAGCGGGGGTTGGGAGCAGTACTTC. Its protein product is CASSFSGGWEQYF.

The chain recombines TRBV7-9 with TRBJ1-1, with D uncertain. Trimming took 8 bases from V and 8 from J, leaving 18 bases between them. Germline V lookup: CDR1 SEHNR, CDR2 FQNEAQ (reference sequence). This CDR3 comprises 13 residues. CDR3 in amino acids: CASGKGSVGEAFF. The CDR3 DNA is TGTGCCAGCGGCAAAGGTTCCGTAGGGGAAGCTTTCTTT.

For this clonotype: A read error is likely, as this CDR3 ends without the conserved phenylalanine or tryptophan. The CDR3 here is CSAERPSGQETQYL. The CDR3 DNA follows: TGCAGTGCTGAGCGGCCTAGCGGGCAAGAGACCCAGTACTTA. The rearrangement uses TRBV20-1 and TRBJ2-5; TRBD2 matches at 8 bases. The V gene end was trimmed by 5 bases and the J gene end by 2 bases; junction bases not matched to a gene: 7. Germline loops: CDR1 DFQATT, CDR2 SNEGSKA (reference sequence). The length of the CDR3 is 14 residues.

A word on this clonotype: An end of the junction differs from the germline gene, which may be a read error. The rearrangement links TRBV6-5 to TRBJ2-1, with 9 bases fitting TRBD1. CDR3 length: 13 amino acids. CDR1 and CDR2 from the germline V gene are MNHEY and SVGAGI. DNA for the CDR3: TGTGCCAGCAGCGACCGAGGGGGACAGGGCAAAATCTTC. Translated, it gives CASSDRGGQGKIF.